These 27 T cell receptor beta chains originate from one sample sequenced in a study of human thymus T cells. The thymus tissue came from resections taken during corrective heart surgery. Method: immunoSEQ multiplex PCR; TCRdb's copy keeps in-frame clones and lacks some. The data contain 120,000 or so clones, 90% to 95% of them singletons. Sequenced material: thymus tissue. These receptor sequences come from a boy under two years old with a congenital heart defect but otherwise immunologically healthy.

This chain connects TRBV5-1 to TRBJ2-1; 10 bases fit TRBD2. V lost 0 bases to trimming and J lost 4 bases; unmatched junction nucleotides: 16. There are 20 residues in the CDR3. Germline assignment: CDR1 SGHRS and CDR2 YFSETQ. The CDR3 sequence: CASSLARMVGAGGPYNEQFF. In DNA form, the CDR3 reads TGCGCCAGCAGCTTGGCCCGAATGGTAGGAGCGGGGGGGCCTTACAATGAGCAGTTCTTC.

The gene calls are TRBV7-2 and TRBJ2-7; D is undetermined. This CDR3 comprises 16 residues. Germline loops: CDR1 SGHTA, CDR2 FQGNSA. V was trimmed by 4 bases and J by 2 bases, leaving 18 bases between them. CDR3 sequence (DNA): TGTGCCAGCAGCTCGACAACACGGTATAGGACCTACGAGCAGTACTTC. This encodes CASSSTTRYRTYEQYF. The full variable domain, in which reference TRBV7-2 and TRBJ2-7 provide the parts outside the CDR3, is GAGVSQSPSNKVTEKGKDVELRCDPISGHTALYWYRQSLGQGLEFLIYFQGNSAPDKSGLPSDRFSAERTGGSVSTLTIQRTQQEDSAVYLCASSSTTRYRTYEQYFGPGTRLTVT.

The J gene is TRBJ2-7, the V gene TRBV5-8, with D hard to call. Per the germline V gene, CDR1 is SGHTS and CDR2 is YDEGEE. The V gene lost 4 bases and the J gene lost 5 bases, with 10 bases spanning the gap. The length of the CDR3 is 12 residues. CDR3 in amino acids: CASSRTGNEQYF. The CDR3, as DNA: TGTGCCAGCAGCCGGACGGGCAACGAGCAGTACTTC.

The genes are TRBV10-1 and TRBJ2-1, with a possible D match to TRBD1 (5 bases). Germline V gene lookup returns CDR1 WNHNN and CDR2 SYGVQD (reference sequence). V lost 3 bases and J lost 5, with 23 bases in between. The CDR3 spans 18 residues. CDR3 loop: CASSESLGHRGWDNEQFF. DNA for the CDR3: TGCGCCAGCAGTGAAAGCTTAGGACACCGTGGGTGGGACAATGAGCAGTTCTTC.

The chain uses TRBV19 and TRBJ1-5; D gene ambiguous. Germline V gene data show CDR1 as LNHDA and CDR2 as SQIVND (reference sequence). V lost 3 bases, J lost 2 bases, and 29 bases lay in between. The CDR3 runs to 21 residues. CDR3 bases: TGTGCCAGTAGTATCTACTTCAACGGAGGTTCCACCGAAATCGGCAATCAGCCCCAGCATTTT. Encoded protein: CASSIYFNGGSTEIGNQPQHF.

The chain combines TRBV21-1 with TRBJ2-7; the listed D gene, TRBD2, was not tested against the DNA. TRBV21-1 is noted as a pseudogene. The CDR3 runs 15 residues. The CDR3: CASSKGGDSPYEQYF. The CDR3 bases are TGTGCCAGCAGCAAGGGGGGAGACAGCCCCTACGAGCAGTACTTC.

The chain employs TRBV28 and TRBJ1-1, with TRBD1 matching 7 bases. V lost 4 bases and J lost 2; bases outside the gene matches: 10. Germline CDR1 reads MDHEN; CDR2 reads SYDVKM. This CDR3 has 16 residues. In DNA, the CDR3 is TGTGCCAGCAGTTCCACCGTACAGGGGTTAAACACTGAAGCTTTCTTT. Protein sequence: CASSSTVQGLNTEAFF. Full variable domain (missing parts from reference TRBV28 and TRBJ1-1): DVKVTQSSRYLVKRTGEKVFLECVQDMDHENMFWYRQDPGLGLRLIYFSYDVKMKEKGDIPEGYSVSREKKERFSLILESASTNQTSMYLCASSSTVQGLNTEAFFGQGTRLTVV.

This sequence joins TRBV6-1 and TRBJ2-3; D may match TRBD1 or TRBD2 (6 bases each). Germline assignment: CDR1 MNHNS and CDR2 SASEGT. V lost 3 bases, J lost 4 bases, and 8 bases lay in between. This CDR3 spans 13 amino acids. The CDR3 loop reads CASSDGGADTQYF. The CDR3 DNA is TGTGCCAGCAGTGACGGGGGCGCAGATACGCAGTATTTT.

The V gene is TRBV5-3, the J gene TRBJ2-3; 7 nucleotides line up with TRBD2. TRBV5-3 carries the ORF label, with uncertain function. The junction had 11 bases not matched to a gene; V was cut back by 7 bases and J by 6 bases. CDR3 length: 14 residues. The CDR3 sequence is CARVRGDRLDTQYF. The CDR3 bases are TGTGCCAGAGTTCGGGGGGATAGATTGGATACGCAGTATTTT.

Notes on this clone: Mismatch with germline at one junction end may stem from a read error. CDR3 amino acids: CTWVDRGSKVDYGYTF. The CDR3 DNA is TGTACCTGGGTTGACAGGGGGTCCAAAGTTGACTATGGCTACACCTTC. The chain links TRBV30 to TRBJ1-2; 9 positions agree with TRBD1. Germline V CDR1 and CDR2: GTSNPN, SVGIG (reference sequence). This CDR3 region has 16 residues.

This clone occurred a few times. The rearrangement uses TRBV11-2 and TRBJ2-2, with 11 bases that match TRBD2. Germline assignment: CDR1 SGHAT and CDR2 FQNNGV. The V gene end was trimmed by 5 bases and the J gene end by 5 bases; junction bases not matched to a gene: 4. The CDR3 is 15 amino acids. The CDR3 DNA reads TGTGCCAGCAGCGAGGGACTAGCGGTTACCGGGGAGCTGTTTTTT. Translating it yields CASSEGLAVTGELFF.

For the CDR3, the DNA is TGCGCCAGCAGCCATGTCCTCAGCGGGGGGGCCGGTAATGAGCAGTTCTTC. Protein: CASSHVLSGGAGNEQFF. The chain recombines TRBV4-1 with TRBJ2-1; 10 positions agree with TRBD2. The junction had 12 bases not matched to a gene; V was cut back by 3 bases and J by 7 bases. The CDR3 spans 17 residues. Germline CDR1 and CDR2: MGHRA and YSYEKL.

DNA for the CDR3: TGTGCCAGCAGTGAGGCTAGCGGGGGGGTAACGAAAGAGACCCAGTACTTC. It encodes CASSEASGGVTKETQYF. The chain has TRBV25-1 and TRBJ2-5; 12 bases fit TRBD2. Germline CDR1 and CDR2: MGHDK and SYGVNS. The CDR3 has 17 residues. Trimming removed 3 bases from V and 3 bases from J; junction bases left unmatched: 8.

J is TRBJ2-1 and V is TRBV4-1; 7 bases agree with TRBD1. CDR3 length: 11 residues. V lost 3 bases, J lost 10 bases, and 0 bases stayed unmatched. Per the germline V gene, CDR1 is MGHRA and CDR2 is YSYEKL. CDR3 in amino acids: CASSHRGEQFF. CDR3 coding DNA: TGCGCCAGCAGCCACAGGGGGGAGCAGTTCTTC.

The chain has TRBV11-3 and TRBJ2-7; D not certain. CDR1 and CDR2 from the germline V gene are SGHNT and YENEEA. V lost 1 base and J lost 5, with 12 bases in between. The CDR3 covers 14 residues. Here the CDR3 reads CASSLAGSAHEQYF. The CDR3 nucleotides read TGTGCCAGCAGCTTAGCCGGCAGTGCCCACGAGCAGTACTTC.

The chain joins TRBV29-1 to TRBJ2-3, with D possibly matching TRBD2 (5 bases). The CDR3 consists of 14 residues. The V and J ends lost 6 bases and 4 bases respectively, with 17 bases between them. Germline V gene lookup returns CDR1 SQVTM and CDR2 ANQGSEA. CDR3 coding DNA: TGCAGCGTGGAGAGGCGAGGGCTGCCAGATACGCAGTATTTT. Protein product: CSVERRGLPDTQYF.

The chain carries TRBV6-1 and TRBJ1-5, with D tentatively TRBD1 (5 bases). Per the germline V gene, CDR1 is MNHNS and CDR2 is SASEGT. The CDR3 has 13 amino acids. V dropped 4 bases and J dropped 5 bases, with 9 bases sitting between them. The CDR3 here is CASSGDSDQPQHF. CDR3 bases: TGTGCCAGCAGTGGAGACAGTGATCAGCCCCAGCATTTT.

The chain is built from TRBV30 and TRBJ2-7; TRBD2 matches 10 bases. The CDR3 is 17 residues long. Germline V gives CDR1 GTSNPN, CDR2 SVGIG (reference sequence). V dropped 1 base and J dropped 5; count of bases not matched to a gene: 14. CDR3 in amino acids: CAWSGVRERGGGHEQYF. The CDR3 DNA sequence: TGTGCCTGGAGTGGAGTTCGGGAGCGGGGGGGCGGTCACGAGCAGTACTTC.

The chain combines TRBV11-3 with TRBJ1-1; D is unclear. Germline V lookup: CDR1 SGHNT, CDR2 YENEEA. With 3 bases removed from V and 6 bases from J, the gap between germline ends came to 5 bases. CDR3 size: 11 residues. CDR3 sequence reads: CASSFGAEAFF. As DNA, the CDR3 is TGTGCCAGCAGCTTCGGGGCTGAAGCTTTCTTT.

The chain combines TRBV19 with TRBJ2-7, with D possibly matching TRBD1 (6 bases). V dropped 2 bases and J dropped 4 bases, with 12 bases sitting between them. CDR1 LNHDA and CDR2 SQIVND come from the germline V gene (reference sequence). The CDR3 has 14 residues. CDR3 sequence: CASSISGDKYEQYF. The CDR3 DNA is TGTGCCAGTAGTATATCAGGGGATAAGTACGAGCAGTACTTC.

This chain uses TRBV30 with TRBJ1-2; D is ambiguous. The CDR3 contains 15 residues. V was clipped by 4 bases and J by 5 bases, with 20 bases between them. Looked up from germline, CDR1 is GTSNPN and CDR2 is SVGIG (reference sequence). CDR3 nucleotide sequence: TGTGCCTGGAAGAGCGAAGAGGCTGGGGAATATGGCTACACCTTC. Protein product: CAWKSEEAGEYGYTF.

The V and J genes are TRBV28 and TRBJ2-5; D gene ambiguous. V lost 4 bases and J 0 bases, leaving 12 bases between the germline ends. This CDR3 comprises 15 residues. Germline V gene lookup returns CDR1 MDHEN and CDR2 SYDVKM. CDR3 sequence (DNA): TGTGCCAGCAGTTCTCCCTGGGGTCACCAAGAGACCCAGTACTTC. It specifies CASSSPWGHQETQYF.

DNA for the CDR3: TGTGCCATCAGGCCGGGACAGGGGGACCCCGGGGGTTACACTGAAGCTTTCTTT. Translating gives CAIRPGQGDPGGYTEAFF. J is TRBJ1-1 and V is TRBV10-3; 11 bases match TRBD1. J lost 3 bases, V lost 6 bases, and 15 bases had no gene match. Germline assignment: CDR1 ENHRY and CDR2 SYGVKD. The CDR3 extends over 18 amino acids.

The chain is built from TRBV15 and TRBJ2-5; 9 bases align to TRBD2. V lost 1 base, J lost 2 bases, and 2 bases stayed unmatched. CDR1 is LNHNV, CDR2 YYDKDF, per germline (reference sequence). The CDR3 contains 15 residues. CDR3 residues: CATSRVAGAQETQYF. As DNA, the CDR3 is TGTGCCACCAGCAGAGTAGCGGGGGCTCAAGAGACCCAGTACTTC.

CDR3 sequence (DNA): TGCGCCAGCAGCTTCGGAGCTAGTATCACCCCAGGAACTCGGGAGCAGTACTTC. This gives the protein CASSFGASITPGTREQYF. V usage is TRBV5-1 and J usage is TRBJ2-7; no clear D. Trimming stripped 2 bases from V and 7 bases from J, with 28 bases between. The V gene's germline CDR1 is SGHRS and CDR2 YFSETQ. This CDR3 has 18 amino acids.

The rearrangement uses TRBV20-1 and TRBJ1-1; D call uncertain. This CDR3 is built from 11 residues. Germline loops: CDR1 DFQATT, CDR2 SNEGSKA (reference sequence). The V end lost 2 bases, the J end lost 4 bases, and 5 bases lay between the germline ends. In nucleotides, the CDR3 is TGCAGTGCTAGAAAGGGCACTGAAGCTTTCTTT. It translates to CSARKGTEAFF.

The gene calls are TRBV12-5 and TRBJ1-5; D remains unclear. Trimming shortened V by 0 bases and J by 7 bases, and 7 bases separated the two germline ends. Per germline, CDR1 LGHNT and CDR2 FRNRAP. The CDR3 extends over 13 amino acids. The CDR3 is CASGLVFRQPQHF. CDR3 bases: TGTGCTAGTGGTTTGGTATTCCGCCAGCCCCAGCATTTT.